This T cell receptor beta chain was identified during a study of shared clonotypes between healthy human individuals. An assay was performed, and its level was deep. The protocol was immunoSEQ multiplex PCR, while the TCRdb copy is restricted to in-frame clones and leaves out a portion. Of approximately 1,000,000 clones in the sample, around 77% were seen once. Remarks on this clone: Other DNA sequences in the same sample also yield this CDR3.

Between the trimmed V and J ends, which lost 6 bases and 2 bases, there was a span of 10 bases. Germline V gene lookup returns CDR1 KGHSH and CDR2 LQKENI. This CDR3 contains 13 residues. This receptor was taken from a man aged 18 to 30 in good health. Some clones in this sample may be carry-over from other donors' samples. The chain recombines TRBV18 with TRBJ1-2; D is ambiguous. The material sequenced was memory CD4+ T cells from PBMCs. The sample's subset: CD45RA-negative fraction. CDR3 loop: CASSPEANYGYTF. The DNA of the CDR3 is TGTGCCAGCTCTCCGGAAGCCAACTATGGCTACACCTTC.